This record concerns one T cell receptor (beta chain) sequence. What antigen it recognizes has not been identified. No clone much larger than this one lies a single base away; base qualities are absent. To sequence the TCRbeta CDR3 region, genomic DNA was isolated from the sorted cells. The immunoSEQ Assay was used for sequencing of TCRbeta CDR3 regions. TCRdb took over this immuneACCESS table, retaining in-frame rearrangements with V and J assigned. Such tables are incomplete; in checked studies, under half of the missing clones stem from an unresolved V gene, and the remainder is unexplained. Counted in this sample were about 60,000 clones; approximately 86% of them appeared once. The top ten constitute almost 4% of the sample. The sample originates from a study of OX40 agonist ivuxolimab in advanced cancers. Study-level background: The costimulatory receptor OX40 (CD134) was targeted by ivuxolimab, a fully human IgG2 agonistic monoclonal antibody. Intravenous ivuxolimab was administered to patients every 2 weeks at six dose levels: 0.01, 0.1, 0.3, 1.5, 3 and 10 mg/kg. Among the roughly 54 dose-escalation patients, around 20 had hepatocellular carcinoma, some 15 melanoma, 9 renal cell carcinoma and 9 head and neck cancer. A male proportion of 82.7% and a mean age of approximately 58 years, ranging from about 23 to 90, were recorded for the dose-escalation cohort. Patients were allowed to have had prior anti-PD-1, anti-PD-L1 or anti-CTLA-4 therapy, and 30% to 40% of the dose-escalation patients had been treated with checkpoint inhibitors. Partial responses were achieved by three dose-escalation patients, of whom one had hepatocellular carcinoma and two had cutaneous melanoma. The point of sequencing TCRbeta in the periphery was to test whether ivuxolimab changed TCR sequence diversity and drove clonal T-cell expansion. The monotherapy dose-escalation portion (N ≈ 50 patients) of the phase I ivuxolimab trial is reported in the paper. Study-wide conclusions, independent of this receptor: After ivuxolimab, more expanded clones were found on average in CD8+ T cells than in CD4+ T cells. At doses from 0.1 to 3.0 mg/kg, clonal expansion was seen in both CD4+ and CD8+ blood T cells between baseline and week 6. Partial responders in the 0.1-3.0 mg/kg groups had among the lowest normalized peripheral clonal expansion, especially among CD8+ T cells. Antigen specificity was not determined for the clonally expanded peripheral T cells. Low levels of normalized T-cell clonal expansion were also shown by some nonresponding patients.

Patients with a history of autoimmune disease or receiving systemic immunosuppression were excluded from the trial. Peripheral blood for TCR sequencing was collected from all dose cohorts at baseline, on cycle 4 day 1, and on cycle 7 day 1. Samples came from an open-label, multicenter, first-in-human phase I dose-escalation trial of ivuxolimab. The trial enrolled adults with locally advanced or metastatic head and neck squamous cell, hepatocellular, melanoma or renal cell carcinoma. CD4+ and CD8+ T cells were sorted separately from peripheral blood before TCR sequencing. The TCR sequence derives from an adult with an advanced solid tumor such as melanoma, head and neck, liver or kidney cancer. Here the sequenced sample was CD4+ or CD8+ T cells sorted from blood, taken in a trial of the OX40 agonist ivuxolimab.

The CDR3 corresponds to CASSPRDGWIFRMFF. Read as DNA, the sequence is TGCGCCAGCAGCCCTCGGGACGGGTGGATTTTCAGGATGTTTTTT. The V gene is TRBV4-1 and the J gene is TRBJ1-4, with TRBD1 as a weak D call on 5 bases. The CDR3 runs 15 residues from the cysteine to the phenylalanine. Only CDR3 DNA is held: 45 bases, read in frame from base 1. V and J lose 4 bases and 15 bases, and a span of 24 bases separates them. CDR1 MGHRA and CDR2 YSYEKL were looked up in the germline V gene.